What follows are 18 T cell receptor beta chains derived from one specimen sequenced in a study of T cell clonotyping in hematopoietic cell transplantation. Some clones are missing from TCRdb's copy, which holds only in-frame ones; the method was immunoSEQ multiplex PCR. Counted here are around 17,000 clones, more than 70% occurring once; the ten biggest clones make up around 4.2%. The specimen was PBMCs, collected 100 days after allogeneic stem cell transplant. These receptors originate from a male patient between 60 and 69 years old who had an allogeneic stem cell transplant from a related donor, so the T cells may come from the graft donor. Some clones in this sample may be carry-over from other donors' samples.

The chain carries TRBV5-1 and TRBJ1-1; TRBD1 might be the D (6 bases). CDR3 length: 15 amino acids. CDR1 is SGHRS, CDR2 YFSETQ, per germline. The V end was cut by 5 bases, the J end by 1 base, with 15 bases between. The CDR3 protein is CASRIQRDKNTEAFF. CDR3 nucleotides: TGCGCCAGCAGGATTCAGCGGGACAAGAACACTGAAGCTTTCTTT.

The chain links TRBV19 to TRBJ1-2; 10 nucleotides agree with TRBD1. From germline, CDR1 is LNHDA and CDR2 SQIVND (reference sequence). This CDR3 has 16 residues. V lost 6 bases and J lost 0; bases outside the gene matches: 7. In DNA form, the CDR3 reads TGTGCCAGTAGGTCGGGACAGGGGTCTTCTAACTATGGCTACACCTTC. Protein: CASRSGQGSSNYGYTF.

The V gene is TRBV9, the J gene TRBJ1-2; no clear D. Germline V gives CDR1 SGDLS, CDR2 YYNGEE. The ends were cut back, 4 bases at V and 8 bases at J, with 21 bases in the middle. This CDR3 is built from 15 residues. The DNA of the CDR3 is TGTGCCAGCAGCCCTTCCGATGGACCAGAAGGGGGCTACACCTTC. This translates into CASSPSDGPEGGYTF.

V is TRBV19 and J is TRBJ1-2; D remains ambiguous. Trimming took 3 bases from V and 7 from J, leaving 12 bases between them. In germline, CDR1 is LNHDA, CDR2 SQIVND (reference sequence). This CDR3 has 13 residues. The CDR3 DNA reads TGTGCCAGTAGTATGGGGAAGGAGGTTGGCTACACCTTC. Translated, it gives CASSMGKEVGYTF.

V usage is TRBV10-3 and J usage is TRBJ1-3; D unresolved. Trimming took off 3 bases at V and 0 bases at J, with 6 bases between the two ends. Germline V gene sequence: CDR1 ENHRY, CDR2 SYGVKD. The CDR3 sequence is 14 residues long. Written as DNA, the CDR3 is TGTGCCATCAGTGATAGTAGCTCTGGAAACACCATATATTTT. Translated: CAISDSSSGNTIYF.

V and J are TRBV28 and TRBJ1-5, with 8 bases lining up with TRBD1. The germline CDR1 and CDR2 sequences are MDHEN and SYDVKM. The CDR3 has 16 amino acids. The J segment lost 9 bases and the V segment lost 2 bases, leaving 12 bases of the junction unmatched. CDR3 amino acids: CASSLLIGQGSGPQHF. CDR3 nucleotide sequence: TGTGCCAGCAGTTTACTGATCGGACAGGGATCAGGGCCCCAGCATTTT.

The rearrangement uses TRBV6-6 and TRBJ2-3, with D unclear. The CDR3 runs 12 residues. Germline V gives CDR1 MNHNY, CDR2 SVGAGI (reference sequence). Trimming pared 6 bases from V and 6 bases from J, leaving 10 bases between. Written as DNA, the CDR3 is TGTGCCAGCAGGCCTAGGCCCGATACGCAGTATTTT. The encoded protein is CASRPRPDTQYF.

This clone showed up just a few times. The chain couples TRBV19 to TRBJ1-6; tentatively, D is TRBD1 (6 bases). The germline V and J ends were trimmed by 5 bases and 6 bases, with 11 bases remaining between them. The CDR3 is made up of 14 amino acids. CDR1 and CDR2 (germline): LNHDA, SQIVND (reference sequence). The chain's CDR3 is CASSHREFNSPLHF. In DNA, the CDR3 is TGTGCCAGTAGTCACAGGGAGTTTAATTCACCCCTCCACTTT.

This clone came up a few times. The V call is TRBV11-2, the J call TRBJ1-2; 7 bases are shared with TRBD1. Germline V lookup: CDR1 SGHAT, CDR2 FQNNGV. This CDR3 comprises 17 residues. The junction had 10 bases not matched to a gene; V was cut back by 1 base and J by 2 bases. The CDR3 is CASSLAPDRAGNYGYTF. DNA of the CDR3: TGTGCCAGCAGCTTAGCCCCTGACAGGGCGGGGAACTATGGCTACACCTTC.

The J gene is TRBJ2-3, the V gene TRBV27; D uncertain. V shed 0 bases and J shed 0 bases, with 1 base lying between them. The CDR3 contains 13 residues. The germline gives CDR1 MNHEY, CDR2 SMNVEV (reference sequence). The CDR3 coding sequence is TGTGCCAGCAGTTTATCCAGCACAGATACGCAGTATTTT. Encoded protein: CASSLSSTDTQYF.

This chain links TRBV7-2 with TRBJ2-1; unclear D gene. Trimming removed 2 bases at V and 7 bases at J, with 18 bases between. The CDR3 is 16 amino acids. Germline CDR1 and CDR2: SGHTA and FQGNSA. The CDR3 loop is CASSLKKLGLGNEQFF. CDR3 DNA sequence: TGTGCCAGCAGCTTAAAAAAACTGGGCTTGGGGAATGAGCAGTTCTTC.

J is TRBJ1-5 and V is TRBV4-3; D ambiguous. From germline, CDR1 is LGHNA and CDR2 YSLEER. CDR3 length: 15 residues. V shed 3 bases and J shed 6 bases, with 15 bases lying between them. The CDR3, as DNA: TGCGCCAGCAGCCAGGGGTTCGGGGTTCGTCAGCCCCAGCATTTT. Protein sequence: CASSQGFGVRQPQHF.

The rearrangement links TRBV19 to TRBJ1-2; D call uncertain. Trimming took off 3 bases at V and 0 bases at J, with 14 bases between the two ends. CDR3 length equals 16 residues. CDR1 is LNHDA, CDR2 SQIVND, per germline (reference sequence). This CDR3 reads CASSIGEQAANYGYTF. In DNA, the CDR3 is TGTGCCAGTAGTATCGGGGAGCAGGCCGCTAACTATGGCTACACCTTC. Filled out from reference TRBV19 and TRBJ1-2, the complete variable domain reads DGGITQSPKYLFRKEGQNVTLSCEQNLNHDAMYWYRQDPGQGLRLIYYSQIVNDFQKGDIAEGYSVSREKKESFPLTVTSAQKNPTAFYLCASSIGEQAANYGYTFGSGTRLTVV.

The chain uses TRBV5-8 and TRBJ2-3; TRBD2 matches 7 bases. The junction had 9 bases not matched to a gene; V was cut back by 3 bases and J by 5 bases. CDR1 is SGHTS, CDR2 YDEGEE, per germline. This CDR3 spans 15 amino acids. The CDR3 is CASSSGGSLGDTQYF. The CDR3 region has the DNA TGTGCCAGCAGCTCCGGGGGGTCCTTAGGAGATACGCAGTATTTT.

This chain links TRBV19 with TRBJ2-1, with D unclear. The CDR3 consists of 10 residues. V was pared by 8 bases and J by 8 bases, with 7 bases between. CDR1 and CDR2 from the germline V gene are LNHDA and SQIVND (reference sequence). This chain's CDR3 is CASGWDEQFF. CDR3 coding DNA: TGTGCCAGTGGCTGGGATGAGCAGTTCTTC.

The chain carries TRBV9 and TRBJ1-2; D is possibly TRBD1 (5 bases). The CDR3 runs to 15 residues. Trimming removed 0 bases from V and 4 bases from J, with 13 bases in between. CDR1 and CDR2 from the germline V gene are SGDLS and YYNGEE. As DNA, the CDR3 is TGTGCCAGCAGCGTAGCCCTAGACAGCGTCTATGGCTACACCTTC. Translated, it gives CASSVALDSVYGYTF. The full variable domain, completed using reference TRBV9 and TRBJ1-2, is DSGVTQTPKHLITATGQRVTLRCSPRSGDLSVYWYQQSLDQGLQFLIQYYNGEERAKGNILERFSAQQFPDLHSELNLSSLELGDSALYFCASSVALDSVYGYTFGSGTRLTVV.

This clone was counted a single time. The rearrangement uses TRBV11-2 and TRBJ1-2; 12 positions agree with TRBD1. The CDR3 runs 13 residues. The ends lost 5 bases at V and 8 bases at J; junction bases unmatched: 3. Germline V gene sequence: CDR1 SGHAT, CDR2 FQNNGV. The CDR3 coding sequence is TGTGCCAGCAGCCGGGACAGGGGGCAGGGCTACACCTTC. This translates into CASSRDRGQGYTF. The variable domain in full, completed from reference TRBV11-2 and TRBJ1-2, reads EAGVAQSPRYKIIEKRQSVAFWCNPISGHATLYWYQQILGQGPKLLIQFQNNGVVDDSQLPKDRFSAERLKGVDSTLKIQPAKLEDSAVYLCASSRDRGQGYTFGSGTRLTVV.

The chain links TRBV19 to TRBJ1-1; D is uncertain. Germline V gene sequence: CDR1 LNHDA, CDR2 SQIVND (reference sequence). V was pared by 3 bases and J by 0 bases, with 5 bases between. The CDR3 contains 13 residues. CDR3 in amino acids: CASSISVNTEAFF. The DNA for the CDR3 is TGTGCCAGTAGTATCTCGGTGAACACTGAAGCTTTCTTT. The full variable domain, completed using reference TRBV19 and TRBJ1-1, is DGGITQSPKYLFRKEGQNVTLSCEQNLNHDAMYWYRQDPGQGLRLIYYSQIVNDFQKGDIAEGYSVSREKKESFPLTVTSAQKNPTAFYLCASSISVNTEAFFGQGTRLTVV.